This TCR beta chain was found in a study of CD8 T cells in Susac syndrome. Study context: There were Susac syndrome patients who were therapy-naive at blood draw, others on corticosteroids, and others on intravenous immunoglobulin alone.

After extraction with the RNeasy kit, roughly 0.45 to 1 ug of the RNA was reverse transcribed using random hexamers. immunoSEQ multiplex PCR amplified TCR beta CDR3 across 54 Vbeta, 13 Jbeta. TCRdb re-derived calls from the immunoSEQ multiplex PCR reads in MiXCR, one entry per CDR3 protein. Altogether some 160,000 distinct CDR3 sequences are present, more than 90% being singletons, with the ten largest covering around 0.08%. Sequencing of TCR beta was undertaken in CD8+ and CD4+ T cells derived from blood. V shed 8 bases, J shed 7 bases, and the junction held 4 bases outside the gene matches. This CDR3 has 11 amino acids. From germline, CDR1 is SQVTM and CDR2 ANQGSEA.

The V and J genes are TRBV29-1 and TRBJ2-1; 8 bases align to TRBD1. The receptor comes from a human donor with Susac syndrome. Sequencing was carried out using CD4+ T cells from PBMCs. The CDR3 DNA reads TGCAGCCCTGGACAGGGAAATGAGCAGTTCTTC. It encodes CSPGQGNEQFF.